These 18 T cell receptor beta chains came from one sample sequenced in a study of molecular identifiers for immune sequencing clone quantification. TCRdb used MiXCR to reprocess the PCR reads, holding one entry per CDR3 protein. Altogether 400,000 to 600,000 distinct CDR3 sequences are present, about 25% being singletons, with the ten largest covering approximately 0.8%. The sample was naive CD8+ T cells from blood, with Jurkat cell RNA spiked in. Indicated subset: FACS-sorted CD8+CD4-CCR7+CD45RA+ naive T cells. These receptors were collected from a human donor in good health. Some libraries in this study had Jurkat cell RNA spiked in.

This chain connects TRBV27 to TRBJ1-6; D is unclear. The CDR3 contains 14 residues. Germline CDR1 and CDR2: MNHEY and SMNVEV (reference sequence). Trimming took 3 bases from V and 6 from J, leaving 9 bases between them. The CDR3 DNA follows: TGTGCCAGCAGTTTTGGGAGTCCTAATTCACCCCTCCACTTT. Residues: CASSFGSPNSPLHF.

This chain links TRBV30 with TRBJ2-1; D unclear. V dropped 4 bases and J dropped 8 bases, with 12 bases sitting between them. This CDR3 region has 12 residues. Germline V gene lookup returns CDR1 GTSNPN and CDR2 SVGIG (reference sequence). The CDR3 bases are TGTGCCTGGACCTTAGACCGAGATGAGCAGTTCTTC. Residues: CAWTLDRDEQFF.

Comments on this clonotype: This sequence may be a read error, since a much larger clone differs from it by one base. The chain joins TRBV12-3 or TRBV12-4 to TRBJ2-5; possible D gene TRBD2, 5 bases. V lost 8 bases and J lost 0, with 13 bases in between. This CDR3 is 14 amino acids long. CDR3 protein: CASRAGGYQETQYF. The CDR3 nucleotides read TGTGCCAGCCGCGCTGGCGGGTACCAAGAGACCCAGTACTTC.

This clonotype was counted a few times. This chain connects TRBV21-1 to TRBJ1-1; the table's D call, TRBD1, has no DNA check behind it. TRBV21-1 is classified as a pseudogene. CDR3 length: 14 amino acids. The CDR3: CASRPRGAFTEAFF. The CDR3 DNA is TGTGCCAGCAGGCCCAGGGGGGCTTTCACTGAAGCTTTCTTT.

Remarks on this clonotype: Relative to the germline gene, one junction end is altered; a read error may explain this. The CDR3 DNA sequence: TGTGCCAGTAATATAATAGGAAGCACAAATACACAGTATTTT. The encoded protein is CASNIIGSTNTQYF. V and J are TRBV19 and TRBJ2-3; the D is unclear. CDR1 and CDR2 (germline): LNHDA, SQIVND (reference sequence). This CDR3 region has 14 residues.

The V and J genes are TRBV5-1 and TRBJ2-3; 14 bases align to TRBD2. Per germline, CDR1 SGHRS and CDR2 YFSETQ. This CDR3 comprises 19 residues. J was trimmed by 3 bases and V by 4 bases; bases with no gene match: 13. Here the CDR3 reads CASSTRRLAGGPSTDTQYF. The CDR3 DNA is TGCGCCAGCAGCACACGGCGACTAGCGGGAGGGCCCTCGACAGATACGCAGTATTTT.

The J gene is TRBJ1-2, the V gene TRBV3-1; the match to TRBD1 covers 9 bases. The junction had 13 bases not matched to a gene; V was cut back by 4 bases and J by 1 base. CDR3 length: 18 residues. Germline V gene data show CDR1 as LGHDT and CDR2 as YNNKEL (reference sequence). The CDR3 DNA is TGTGCCAGCAGCCTAGTACCGGGACAGGGAAAGATTAACTATGGCTACACCTTC. The encoded protein is CASSLVPGQGKINYGYTF.

The chain employs TRBV20-1 and TRBJ2-7; D gene unclear. The germline V gene has CDR1 DFQATT and CDR2 SNEGSKA (reference sequence). The ends were cut back, 4 bases at V and 0 bases at J, with 13 bases in the middle. The CDR3 is 14 residues long. DNA for the CDR3: TGCAGTGCTATCTCTCCCGACTCCTCCTACGAGCAGTACTTC. It yields the protein CSAISPDSSYEQYF.

The table lists this clonotype with many counts. V is TRBV7-2 and J is TRBJ2-1; D remains unclear. This CDR3 is 15 amino acids long. The germline V and J ends were trimmed by 1 base and 5 bases, with 12 bases remaining between them. The germline V gene encodes CDR1 SGHTA and CDR2 FQGNSA. CDR3 protein: CASSLGTWANNEQFF. The CDR3 region has the DNA TGTGCCAGCAGCTTAGGGACCTGGGCCAACAATGAGCAGTTCTTC.

The sample holds many counts of this clonotype. V and J are TRBV20-1 and TRBJ2-3; D remains unclear. V lost 3 bases and J lost 1, with 11 bases in between. The CDR3 is 14 amino acids. CDR1 is DFQATT and CDR2 is SNEGSKA in the germline V gene (reference sequence). CDR3 sequence reads: CSARLPAGTDTQYF. The CDR3 DNA reads TGCAGTGCTAGGCTACCGGCGGGCACAGATACGCAGTATTTT.

This clonotype was observed at least ten times. The chain couples TRBV6-5 to TRBJ1-1; D is uncertain. The CDR3 has 12 residues. The ends were cut back, 6 bases at V and 0 bases at J, with 5 bases in the middle. Germline CDR1 reads MNHEY; CDR2 reads SVGAGI. CDR3 sequence reads: CASRQMNTEAFF. The CDR3 DNA reads as TGTGCCAGCAGACAGATGAACACTGAAGCTTTCTTT.

Worth noting for this clonotype: Just one base apart from a much larger clone, this may be a read error. Lacking the conserved final phenylalanine or tryptophan, this CDR3 likely reflects a read error. This chain links TRBV7-9 with TRBJ2-7; no definite D call. The CDR3 covers 13 residues. Germline CDR1 reads SEHNR; CDR2 reads FQNEAQ (reference sequence). V lost 2 bases and J lost 4, with 9 bases in between. In nucleotides, the CDR3 is TGTGCCAGCAGCTTACCGGACCGGTACGAGCAGTACTCC. Translation: CASSLPDRYEQYS.

With respect to this clonotype: This may be a read error, as it is one base from a much larger clone. The chain employs TRBV20-1 and TRBJ2-3; no reliable D call. CDR1 and CDR2 (germline): DFQATT, SNEGSKA (reference sequence). The CDR3 totals 14 residues. The chain's CDR3 is CCAKGTTYTDTQYF. As DNA, the CDR3 is TGCTGTGCTAAGGGAACTACCTACACAGATACGCAGTATTTT.

This clonotype appeared many times. The J gene is TRBJ2-1, the V gene TRBV5-1; D remains unclear. This CDR3 is built from 14 residues. The ends were cut back, 4 bases at V and 5 bases at J, with 13 bases in the middle. CDR1 is SGHRS and CDR2 is YFSETQ in the germline V gene. In DNA form, the CDR3 reads TGCGCCAGCAGCCCCTGGACGGAAGACAATGAGCAGTTCTTC. Translating gives CASSPWTEDNEQFF.

Regarding this clonotype: This may come from a read error, since a much larger clone is one base off. The chain carries TRBV7-9 and TRBJ2-3; TRBD2 matches at 11 bases. Germline V gene data show CDR1 as SEHNR and CDR2 as FQNEAQ (reference sequence). The CDR3 is 18 amino acids. CDR3 residues: CASRLGGLAETSTNTQYF. Here the CDR3 DNA reads TGTGCCAGCAGGCTAGGGGGACTAGCGGAAACTAGCACAAATACGCAGTATTTT.

Of note for this clonotype: One end of the junction varies from germline; a read error may be responsible. The rearrangement uses TRBV5-3 and TRBJ1-5; the match to TRBD1 covers 9 bases. TRBV5-3 is designated an ORF whose function remains uncertain. The CDR3 is made up of 14 amino acids. The CDR3 DNA follows: TGTGCCAGCAGCTTGGGGACAGGGAAGCGGCCCCAGCATTTT. Translating it yields CASSLGTGKRPQHF.

In the case of this clonotype: One end of the junction fails to match germline, which may point to a read error. The V call is TRBV25-1, the J call TRBJ1-1; D perhaps matches TRBD1 (5 bases). In germline, CDR1 is MGHDK, CDR2 SYGVNS. The CDR3 runs 14 residues. The CDR3 region has the DNA TGTGCCAGCGGTGAATACGGGTGGGGGGCTGAAGCTTTCTTT. Translation gives CASGEYGWGAEAFF.

This clonotype was seen at least ten times. This chain connects TRBV7-9 to TRBJ2-3, with D unresolved. This CDR3 has 14 residues. With 5 bases removed from V and 2 bases from J, the gap between germline ends came to 11 bases. Germline V gene data show CDR1 as SEHNR and CDR2 as FQNEAQ (reference sequence). CDR3 coding DNA: TGTGCCAGCAGCCGCCTCATAGCCACAGATACGCAGTATTTT. Amino acid sequence: CASSRLIATDTQYF.